Shown below are 13 T cell receptor beta chains from a single sample sequenced in a study of blood T cells in healthy people across ages. It was with a sample-barcoded 5' primer and a J-beta primer mix that a second PCR of about 7 to 12 cycles was run. TCRdb ran MiXCR on the 5' RACE reads and lists one entry per CDR3 protein. Found here are roughly 1.4 million distinct CDR3 sequences, 59% of them singletons; the top ten hold 6.5% to 8.5%. Input material: blood. The receptors originated from a man between 18 and 29 years old in good health.

This clonotype turned up a few times. The V call is TRBV6-5, the J call TRBJ2-6; TRBD1 aligns across 9 bases. J lost 4 bases, V lost 6 bases, and 4 bases had no gene match. The CDR3 sequence is 15 residues long. Germline-derived CDR1 and CDR2 are MNHEY and SVGAGI. The CDR3: CASRNRGRGANVLTF. CDR3 nucleotides: TGTGCCAGCAGGAACAGGGGGCGAGGGGCCAACGTCCTGACTTTC.

The rearrangement uses TRBV6-5 and TRBJ1-1, with D possibly being TRBD1 (6 bases). CDR1 is MNHEY and CDR2 is SVGAGI in the germline V gene. The CDR3 contains 13 residues. The germline V and J ends were trimmed by 6 bases and 5 bases, with 13 bases remaining between them. The CDR3 sequence is CASRQGIWTEAFF. DNA for the CDR3: TGTGCCAGCAGACAGGGTATTTGGACTGAAGCTTTCTTT.

This clonotype was seen only a few times. This chain uses TRBV7-9 with TRBJ2-7, with D possibly matching TRBD2 (6 bases). The V gene's germline CDR1 is SEHNR and CDR2 FQNEAQ (reference sequence). The CDR3 loop spans 15 amino acids. V shed 5 bases and J shed 4 bases, with 18 bases lying between them. CDR3 nucleotide sequence: TGTGCCAGCAGCACAGACCGGAGGGGAAAATACGAGCAGTACTTC. Its protein product is CASSTDRRGKYEQYF.

J is TRBJ1-2 and V is TRBV10-1, with 7 bases that match TRBD1. V dropped 4 bases and J dropped 4; count of bases not matched to a gene: 6. Germline V CDR1 and CDR2: WNHNN, SYGVQD (reference sequence). The CDR3 runs 14 residues. The CDR3: CASSGTGTAYGYTF. DNA of the CDR3: TGCGCCAGCAGTGGGACCGGGACAGCCTATGGCTACACCTTC.

This clonotype was seen a single time. V gene TRBV29-1 combines with J gene TRBJ1-1; D ambiguous. V was clipped by 2 bases and J by 6 bases, with 10 bases between them. Germline CDR1 and CDR2: SQVTM and ANQGSEA. The CDR3 runs to 12 residues. The CDR3 nucleotides read TGCAGCGTTGAAACAGCCGGCCCTGAAGCTTTCTTT. Translated, it gives CSVETAGPEAFF. Based on the CDR3 plus reference TRBV29-1 and TRBJ1-1, the full variable domain is SAVISQKPSRDICQRGTSLTIQCQVDSQVTMMFWYRQQPGQSLTLIATANQGSEATYESGFVIDKFPISRPNLTFSTLTVSNMSPEDSSIYLCSVETAGPEAFFGQGTRLTVV.

With respect to this clonotype: This may arise from a read error, as a much more abundant clone is one base away. This chain joins TRBV29-1 and TRBJ2-7; a weak D match, TRBD1 (6 bases). Germline CDR1 reads SQVTM; CDR2 reads ANQGSEA. This CDR3 region has 14 residues. V lost 4 bases and J lost 7, with 20 bases in between. The CDR3 is CSVGPLTGYNEQYF. The CDR3 DNA sequence: TGCAGCGTTGGGCCGCTGACAGGTTACAATGAGCAGTACTTC.

V gene TRBV20-1 combines with J gene TRBJ2-1, with D tentatively TRBD1 or TRBD2 (5 bases each). Looked up from germline, CDR1 is DFQATT and CDR2 is SNEGSKA (reference sequence). The V and J ends lost 6 bases and 1 base respectively, with 19 bases between them. The CDR3 is 16 amino acids. The CDR3 sequence: CSAPAGTEFSYNEQFF. The CDR3 nucleotides are TGCAGTGCCCCGGCCGGGACCGAATTTTCCTACAATGAGCAGTTCTTC.

The genes are TRBV29-1 and TRBJ2-4; D call uncertain. Deletions cut 4 bases from V and 13 bases from J, with 11 bases between. CDR1 and CDR2 (germline): SQVTM, ANQGSEA. CDR3 size: 10 residues. The DNA for the CDR3 is TGCAGCGTTGTAATGGTGGAGCAGTACTTC. It is translated as CSVVMVEQYF.

On this clonotype itself: A read error may be the cause here, since a much bigger clone is one base away. The gene calls are TRBV3-1 and TRBJ2-7; 12 nucleotides match TRBD2. Near its end, the DNA agrees better with TRBJ2-5, so the J call may be wrong. This CDR3 has 15 residues. Germline V gene data show CDR1 as LGHDT and CDR2 as YNNKEL (reference sequence). The CDR3 sequence is CASSRGLAGRETQYF. Written as DNA, the CDR3 is TGTGCCAGCAGCCGAGGACTAGCGGGAAGAGAGACCCAGTACTTC.

The V call is TRBV4-2, the J call TRBJ2-4, with D possibly being TRBD2 (6 bases). The germline V gene has CDR1 LGHNA and CDR2 YNFKEQ. V lost 1 base to trimming and J lost 6 bases, with 16 bases between them. CDR3 length equals 16 residues. CDR3: CASSQVLGTGRNIQYF. The DNA of the CDR3 is TGTGCCAGCAGCCAAGTACTCGGGACTGGAAGAAACATTCAGTACTTC.

This clonotype showed up just once. V is TRBV20-1 and J is TRBJ2-1; D may be TRBD2 (5 bases). The CDR3 runs 18 residues. Germline-derived CDR1 and CDR2 are DFQATT and SNEGSKA (reference sequence). Trimming took off 1 base at V and 0 bases at J, with 19 bases between the two ends. As DNA, the CDR3 is TGCAGTGCTAGAGGGGTAAGAGGGAGCGCCGGCTCCTACAATGAGCAGTTCTTC. It codes for CSARGVRGSAGSYNEQFF.

This clonotype showed up just a few times. The V call is TRBV20-1, the J call TRBJ2-5; possible D gene TRBD2, 5 bases. Between the trimmed V and J ends, which lost 0 bases and 5 bases, there was a span of 10 bases. The CDR3 is made up of 13 amino acids. CDR1 and CDR2 (germline): DFQATT, SNEGSKA (reference sequence). CDR3 in DNA: TGCAGTGCTAGAGACTCGGGAATGGAGACCCAGTACTTC. Amino acids: CSARDSGMETQYF.

This clonotype came up a few times. This chain joins TRBV20-1 and TRBJ2-7, with D possibly matching TRBD2 (5 bases). V was trimmed by 6 bases and J by 0 bases, leaving 18 bases between them. CDR3 length equals 15 residues. Germline V gene sequence: CDR1 DFQATT, CDR2 SNEGSKA (reference sequence). Here the CDR3 DNA reads TGCAGTGCCACTCCCTCTAGCCAGAGCTCCTACGAGCAGTACTTC. As protein: CSATPSSQSSYEQYF.